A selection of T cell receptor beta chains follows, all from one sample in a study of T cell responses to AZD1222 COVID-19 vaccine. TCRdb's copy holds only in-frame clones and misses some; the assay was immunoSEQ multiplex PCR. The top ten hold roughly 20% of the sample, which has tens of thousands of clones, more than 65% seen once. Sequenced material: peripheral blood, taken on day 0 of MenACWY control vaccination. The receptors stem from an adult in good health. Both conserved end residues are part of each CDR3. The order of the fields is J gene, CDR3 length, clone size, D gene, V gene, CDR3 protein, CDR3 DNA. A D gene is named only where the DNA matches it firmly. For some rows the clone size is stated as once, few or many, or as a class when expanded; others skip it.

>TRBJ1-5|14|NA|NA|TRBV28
CASSRPVSNQPQHF
TGTGCCAGCAGTCGACCCGTTAGCAATCAGCCCCAGCATTTT
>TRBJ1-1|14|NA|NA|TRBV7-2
CASSLVTLNTEAFF
TGTGCCAGCAGCTTAGTCACCCTGAACACTGAAGCTTTCTTT
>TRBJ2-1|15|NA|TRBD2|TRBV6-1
CASSQAGGSVHEQFF
TGTGCCAGCAGCCAAGCGGGAGGGAGTGTCCATGAGCAGTTCTTC
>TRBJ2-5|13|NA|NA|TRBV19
CASSIRGIETQYF
TGTGCCAGTAGTATCCGGGGGATTGAGACCCAGTACTTC
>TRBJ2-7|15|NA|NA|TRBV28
CASSSFSDKAYEQYF
TGTGCCAGCAGTAGTTTCAGTGACAAGGCCTACGAGCAGTACTTC
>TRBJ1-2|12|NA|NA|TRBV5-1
CASSSQYYGYTF
TGCGCCAGCAGCTCACAGTACTATGGCTACACCTTC
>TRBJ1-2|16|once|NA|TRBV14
CASSPLGTLRAYGYTF
TGTGCCAGCAGCCCGTTGGGGACACTCAGGGCCTATGGCTACACCTTC
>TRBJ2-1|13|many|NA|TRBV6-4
CASSGADHNEQFF
TGTGCCAGCAGTGGGGCAGACCACAATGAGCAGTTCTTC
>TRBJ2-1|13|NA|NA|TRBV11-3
CASSDYSRGEQFF
TGTGCCAGCAGCGACTATTCGAGGGGTGAGCAGTTCTTC
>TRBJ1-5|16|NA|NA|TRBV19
CASSTWMGGSNQPQHF
TGTGCCAGTAGTACCTGGATGGGGGGTAGCAATCAGCCCCAGCATTTT
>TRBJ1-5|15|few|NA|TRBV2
CASRMAGGGFQPQHF
TGTGCCAGCAGAATGGCGGGAGGGGGTTTTCAGCCCCAGCATTTT
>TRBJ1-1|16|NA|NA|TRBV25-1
CASRSSPGGGDTEAFF
TGTGCCAGCAGGTCCTCCCCGGGAGGTGGGGACACTGAAGCTTTCTTT
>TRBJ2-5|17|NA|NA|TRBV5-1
CASSLPGEGGPGRTQYF
TGCGCCAGCAGCTTACCGGGTGAGGGCGGTCCGGGGAGGACCCAGTACTTC
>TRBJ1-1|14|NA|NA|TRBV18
CASSPKRFGAEAFF
TGTGCCAGCTCACCGAAGAGGTTCGGCGCTGAAGCTTTCTTT
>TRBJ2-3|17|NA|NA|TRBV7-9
CASSPIWGAGAFDTQYF
TGTGCCAGCAGCCCGATCTGGGGGGCCGGGGCATTCGATACGCAGTATTTT
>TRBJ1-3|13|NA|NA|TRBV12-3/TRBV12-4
CASSLKQGNTIYF
TGTGCCAGCAGTTTAAAGCAGGGAAACACCATATATTTT
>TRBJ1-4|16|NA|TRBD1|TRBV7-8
CASSPKTGGINEKLFF
TGTGCCAGCAGCCCAAAAACAGGGGGGATTAATGAAAAACTGTTTTTT
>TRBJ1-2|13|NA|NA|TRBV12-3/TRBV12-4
CASSLYREAGYTF
TGTGCCAGCAGTTTATACAGGGAGGCAGGCTACACCTTC
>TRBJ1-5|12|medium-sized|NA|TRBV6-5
CASRGGNQPQHF
TGTGCCAGCAGGGGGGGCAATCAGCCCCAGCATTTT
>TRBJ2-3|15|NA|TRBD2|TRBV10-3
CAIGPGGRVPVTQYF
TGTGCCATCGGGCCGGGAGGCCGGGTTCCAGTTACGCAGTATTTT
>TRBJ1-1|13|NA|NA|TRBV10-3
CAISDLVNTEAFF
TGTGCCATCAGTGACTTGGTAAACACTGAAGCTTTCTTT
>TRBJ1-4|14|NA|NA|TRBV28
CASSLIFSGEKLFF
TGTGCCAGCAGTTTAATTTTTAGCGGTGAAAAACTGTTTTTT
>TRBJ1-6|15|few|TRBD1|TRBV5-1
CASSLGGQGRSPLHF
TGCGCCAGCAGCTTGGGAGGACAGGGCCGTTCACCCCTCCACTTT
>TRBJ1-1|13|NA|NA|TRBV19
CASKWQMNTEAFF
TGTGCCAGTAAGTGGCAAATGAACACTGAAGCTTTCTTT
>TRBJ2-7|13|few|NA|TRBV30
CAWRGRGIREQYF
TGTGCCTGGAGGGGAAGGGGAATACGCGAGCAGTACTTC
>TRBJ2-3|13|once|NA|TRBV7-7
CASSLGWGDTQYF
TGTGCCAGCAGCTTAGGTTGGGGGGATACGCAGTATTTT
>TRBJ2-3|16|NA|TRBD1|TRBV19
CASSADRGLSPDTQYF
TGTGCCAGTAGTGCTGACAGGGGGCTTAGTCCAGATACGCAGTATTTT
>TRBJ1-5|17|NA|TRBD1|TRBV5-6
CASSLGGQGGRVGPQHF
TGTGCCAGCAGCTTGGGGGGACAGGGAGGGAGAGTGGGACCCCAGCATTTT
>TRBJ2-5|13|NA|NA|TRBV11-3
CASSLVGGETQYF
TGTGCCAGCAGCCTTGTTGGGGGAGAGACCCAGTACTTC
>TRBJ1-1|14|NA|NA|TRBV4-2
CASSQEVGVTEAFF
TGTGCCAGCAGCCAAGAAGTGGGGGTAACTGAAGCTTTCTTT
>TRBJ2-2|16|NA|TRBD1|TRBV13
CASSKWGTGGTGELFF
TGTGCCAGCAGCAAATGGGGGACAGGGGGCACCGGGGAGCTGTTTTTT
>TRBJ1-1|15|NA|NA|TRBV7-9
CASSLGVGPNTEAFF
TGTGCCAGCAGCTTAGGGGTAGGCCCAAACACTGAAGCTTTCTTT
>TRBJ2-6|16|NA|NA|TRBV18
CASSPTGGAGANVLTF
TGTGCCAGCTCTCCCACAGGGGGGGCTGGGGCCAACGTCCTGACTTTC
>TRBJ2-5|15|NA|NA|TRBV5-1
CASSLAAGGGETQYF
TGCGCCAGCAGCTTGGCCGCTGGGGGCGGGGAGACCCAGTACTTC
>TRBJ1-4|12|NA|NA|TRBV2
CASNRANEKLFF
TGTGCCAGCAACCGGGCCAATGAAAAACTGTTTTTT
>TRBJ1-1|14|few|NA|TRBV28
CASSSPGRRFEAFF
TGTGCCAGCAGTTCCCCGGGACGGAGGTTTGAAGCTTTCTTT
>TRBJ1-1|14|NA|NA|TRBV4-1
CASSQDLGQIEAFF
TGCGCCAGCAGCCAAGATCTCGGACAGATTGAAGCTTTCTTT
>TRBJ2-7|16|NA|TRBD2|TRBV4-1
CASSPTPAAGSYEQYF
TGCGCCAGCAGCCCCACCCCGGCAGCGGGGTCCTACGAGCAGTACTTC
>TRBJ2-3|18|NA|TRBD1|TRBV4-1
CASSQATDRGISTYTQYF
TGCGCCAGCAGCCAAGCAACGGACAGGGGGATCTCCACTTATACGCAGTATTTT
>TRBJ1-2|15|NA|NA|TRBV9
CASSVGTGPSYGYTF
TGTGCCAGCAGCGTAGGTACAGGCCCGTCCTATGGCTACACCTTC
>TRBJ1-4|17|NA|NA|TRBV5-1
CASSLVPLAGTNEKLFF
TGCGCCAGCAGCTTGGTTCCTTTAGCAGGAACTAATGAAAAACTGTTTTTT
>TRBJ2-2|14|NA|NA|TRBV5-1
CASSLEGETGELFF
TGCGCCAGCAGCTTGGAAGGGGAAACCGGGGAGCTGTTTTTT
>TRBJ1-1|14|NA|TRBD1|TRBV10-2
CASRRTGSGTEAFF
TGCGCCAGCAGGAGGACAGGGTCGGGCACTGAAGCTTTCTTT
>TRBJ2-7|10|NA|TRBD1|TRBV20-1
CSASGQGQYF
TGCAGTGCTAGCGGACAGGGCCAGTACTTC
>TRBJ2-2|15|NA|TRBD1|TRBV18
CASSPGQRNTGELFF
TGTGCCAGCTCACCGGGACAGAGGAACACCGGGGAGCTGTTTTTT
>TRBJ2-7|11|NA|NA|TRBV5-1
CASSGSYEQYF
TGCGCCAGCAGTGGTAGCTACGAGCAGTACTTC
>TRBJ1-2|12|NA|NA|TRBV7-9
CASSLEGGGYTF
TGTGCCAGCAGCTTAGAGGGGGGCGGCTACACCTTC